Detailed here is one TCR beta chain. Trimming left V 8 bases short and J 1 base short, with 3 bases between. The CDR3 contains 12 residues. Germline CDR1 SNHLY, CDR2 FYNNEI. The data stem from a study of CD8+CD57+ T cells in acquired aplastic anemia. Study in general: 3.2 ug was the average amount of DNA from sorted CD4+ and CD8+ cells.

Previously, flow cytometry had revealed CD8+CD57+ cell expansion in the patients chosen for sequencing. CDR3 and TCR beta VDJ profiling relied on a genomic DNA template. TCRdb re-called the reads with MiXCR, one entry per CDR3 protein. Of approximately 59,000 distinct CDR3 sequences listed, around 50% were seen once; the top ten hold approximately 15%. The chain employs TRBV2 and TRBJ2-6; D gene uncertain. The sequencing input was sorted CD4+, CD8+, or CD8+CD57+ T cells (not recorded which) from PBMCs. The clonotype comes from a human donor with aplastic anemia. The CDR3 loop reads CASRSGANVLTF. Here the CDR3 DNA reads TGTGCCAGCCGTTCTGGGGCCAACGTCCTGACTTTC.